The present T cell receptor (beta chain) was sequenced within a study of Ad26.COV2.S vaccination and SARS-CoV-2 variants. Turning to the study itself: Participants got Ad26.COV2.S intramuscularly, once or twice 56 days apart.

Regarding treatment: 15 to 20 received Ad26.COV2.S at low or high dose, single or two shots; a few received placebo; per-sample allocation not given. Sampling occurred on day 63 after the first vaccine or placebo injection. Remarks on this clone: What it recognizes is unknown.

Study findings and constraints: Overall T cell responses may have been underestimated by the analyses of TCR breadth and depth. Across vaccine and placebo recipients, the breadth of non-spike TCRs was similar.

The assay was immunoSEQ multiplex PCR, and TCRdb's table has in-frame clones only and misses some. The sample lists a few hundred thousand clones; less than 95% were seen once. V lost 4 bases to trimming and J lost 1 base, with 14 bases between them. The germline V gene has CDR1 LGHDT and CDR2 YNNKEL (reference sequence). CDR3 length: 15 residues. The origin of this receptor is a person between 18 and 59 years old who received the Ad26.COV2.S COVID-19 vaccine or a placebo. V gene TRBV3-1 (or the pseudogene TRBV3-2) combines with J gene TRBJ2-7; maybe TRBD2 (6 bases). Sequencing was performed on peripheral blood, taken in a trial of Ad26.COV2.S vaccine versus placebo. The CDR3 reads CASSLRLDGSYEQYF. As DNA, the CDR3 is TGTGCCAGCAGCCTAAGACTAGATGGGTCCTACGAGCAGTACTTC.